This passage covers 8 T cell receptor beta chains from one sample sequenced in a study of cytomegalovirus exposure and HLA in healthy donors. 60 Vbeta and 13 Jbeta primers were used in PCR. The protocol was immunoSEQ multiplex PCR, while the TCRdb copy is restricted to in-frame clones and leaves out a portion. The table lists about 90,000 clones, roughly three fifths of them singletons. The sample was PBMCs. Receptor source: a man aged 30-40 years in good health and CMV-seronegative.

This clone was seen more than once but under ten times. The chain employs TRBV6-5 and TRBJ2-3; 10 bases are a match to TRBD2. There are 14 residues in the CDR3. With V trimmed by 7 bases and J by 1 base, 2 bases remained unmatched. Germline values: CDR1 MNHEY, CDR2 SVGAGI. The CDR3: CASNLAGGTDTQYF. Written as DNA, the CDR3 is TGTGCCAGCAATCTAGCGGGGGGCACAGATACGCAGTATTTT.

The chain carries TRBV7-2 and TRBJ2-3; 10 nucleotides match TRBD2. V lost 5 bases, J lost 3 bases, and 5 bases stayed unmatched. The CDR3 is 15 residues long. Germline lookup yields CDR1 SGHTA and CDR2 FQGNSA. The CDR3 region has the DNA TGTGCCAGCAGCCTTAGCGGGGGGAGGACAGATACGCAGTATTTT. This gives the protein CASSLSGGRTDTQYF.

J is TRBJ2-5 and V is TRBV2; 7 positions match TRBD2. Per the germline V gene, CDR1 is SNHLY and CDR2 is FYNNEI. V was clipped by 4 bases and J by 3 bases; unmatched bases: 5. CDR3 length equals 14 residues. The CDR3 nucleotides read TGTGCCAGCAGTGCCGGGACTACCAAAGAGACCCAGTACTTC. Translating gives CASSAGTTKETQYF. The full variable domain, with the rest looked up from reference TRBV2 and TRBJ2-5, is EPEVTQTPSHQVTQMGQEVILRCVPISNHLYFYWYRQILGQKVEFLVSFYNNEISEKSEIFDDQFSVERPDGSNFTLKIRSTKLEDSAMYFCASSAGTTKETQYFGPGTRLLVL.

The chain carries TRBV5-4 and TRBJ2-1; a possible D gene is TRBD1 (6 bases). The CDR3 totals 15 residues. V lost 3 bases to trimming and J lost 3 bases, with 13 bases between them. Germline CDR1 is SGHNT and CDR2 is YYREEE (reference sequence). The CDR3 DNA sequence: TGTGCCAGCAGCTCAGAGGACAGCCTCTACAATGAGCAGTTCTTC. Its protein product is CASSSEDSLYNEQFF.

This clone was seen more than once but under ten times. This sequence joins TRBV10-3 and TRBJ2-5; tentative D call: TRBD1 (6 bases). Germline V gives CDR1 ENHRY, CDR2 SYGVKD. The CDR3 is 19 residues long. V shed 0 bases and J shed 3 bases, with 23 bases lying between them. The DNA for the CDR3 is TGTGCCATCAGTGAGTCTAGGATTTTAGGGGACACCGACGAAGAGACCCAGTACTTC. This gives the protein CAISESRILGDTDEETQYF.

This clone appeared a single time. The chain joins TRBV28 to TRBJ2-7, with 7 bases identical to TRBD1. After removal of 4 bases from V and 7 bases from J, the junction contained 4 bases not matched to a gene. Germline CDR1 and CDR2: MDHEN and SYDVKM. The CDR3 is made up of 12 amino acids. The CDR3 loop reads CASSSRQGEQYF. DNA for the CDR3: TGTGCCAGCAGTTCTCGACAGGGTGAGCAGTACTTC.

V gene TRBV13 combines with J gene TRBJ2-3, with 10 bases that match TRBD1. This CDR3 is built from 20 residues. Germline-derived CDR1 and CDR2 are PRHDT and FYEKMQ (reference sequence). J was trimmed by 0 bases and V by 5 bases; bases with no gene match: 17. CDR3 sequence reads: CASSGGPDDRGRRSTDTQYF. Here the CDR3 DNA reads TGTGCCAGCAGCGGAGGCCCCGATGACAGGGGGCGGCGGAGCACAGATACGCAGTATTTT.

This sequence joins TRBV30 and TRBJ2-7, with 9 bases fitting TRBD2. With 4 bases clipped from V and 4 bases from J, the junction kept 8 bases outside the gene matches. The CDR3 is made up of 14 amino acids. Germline V lookup: CDR1 GTSNPN, CDR2 SVGIG (reference sequence). For the CDR3, the DNA is TGTGCCTGGAATTCCGGGACTAGCACTTACGAGCAGTACTTC. This codes for CAWNSGTSTYEQYF.